Listed here is a single TCR beta chain. The repertoire was sequenced with immunoSEQ multiplex PCR; TCRdb's copy has only in-frame clones and lacks some. The table records some 150,000 clones, approximately 90% of them present only once. The germline CDR1 and CDR2 sequences are MNHEY and SMNVEV (reference sequence). The CDR3 runs to 16 residues. The V and J ends lost 5 bases and 4 bases, in that order; junction bases with no gene match: 11. These data come from a study of blood T cell repertoires in COVID-19. Whole-study context: The United States, Italy and Spain provided the acute and convalescent COVID-19 samples.

The receptor comes from a woman in her 50s with acute or convalescent COVID-19. The chain uses TRBV27 and TRBJ1-1; TRBD1 aligns across 9 bases. Sample: peripheral blood. CDR3 in DNA: TGTGCCAGCAGTGCGTCCTTACAGGGGGCCAGCACTGAAGCTTTCTTT. It is translated as CASSASLQGASTEAFF.